The present T cell receptor (beta chain) was sequenced within a study of cytomegalovirus exposure and HLA in healthy donors. Notes on the study in general: Presence/absence analysis assumed near-uniform sequencing depth across donors. There were 164 TCR beta chains listed as cytomegalovirus-associated. Reports showed the classifier diagnosing cytomegalovirus status with high specificity and sensitivity.

PCR involved 60 Vbeta and 13 Jbeta primers. Profiling relied on immunoSEQ multiplex PCR, and the TCRdb table lists in-frame clones only, not all of them. The data contain about 160,000 clones, roughly 80% of them singletons. The CDR3 is 17 residues long. V lost 2 bases to trimming and J lost 3 bases; unmatched junction nucleotides: 10. The V gene's germline CDR1 is LNHDA and CDR2 SQIVND (reference sequence). This clone showed up just a few times. Its target is not known. The chain uses TRBV19 and TRBJ2-1; TRBD2 aligns across 7 bases. The source material was PBMCs. This sequence was found in a male donor in good health and CMV-seropositive. The CDR3, as DNA: TGTGCCAGTAGTATAAAAACCGGGACTACATTCTACAATGAGCAGTTCTTC. Translated: CASSIKTGTTFYNEQFF.